This record covers a single T cell receptor beta chain. Its antigen is not known. This entry comes from a study of CD8+ T cells in alopecia areata. Study-wide context: In an open-label trial, patients got 5 to 10 mg tofacitinib twice daily.

cDNA reverse transcribed from extracted RNA served as the sequencing template. Data came from immunoSEQ multiplex PCR; TCRdb stores just in-frame clones and leaves some out. The table has about 130,000 clones, 49% seen once. Study observations and caveats: Scalp repertoires also include resident alphabeta T cells from normal skin. TCRs were shared less clearly across patients than in mice, possibly for HLA-related reasons.

The germline CDR1 and CDR2 sequences are SQVTM and ANQGSEA. Germline trimming cut 2 bases from V and 4 bases from J; bases unmatched to any gene: 3. The CDR3 length is 14 residues. The clonotype originates from a human donor with alopecia areata. The chain combines TRBV29-1 with TRBJ1-1, with TRBD1 identical over 11 bases. The starting material was CD8+ T cells sorted from blood, obtained at week 0. CDR3 DNA: TGCAGCGTTGAACCGGACAGGGGGCTCACTGAAGCTTTCTTT. Amino acid sequence: CSVEPDRGLTEAFF.